The rows below give T cell receptor beta chains drawn from one sample of a study of OX40 agonist ivuxolimab in advanced cancers. The method was immunoSEQ multiplex PCR; TCRdb's version includes in-frame clones alone and lacks a portion of them. The sample yields about 46,000 clones, just over 85% seen once. This material consisted of CD4+ or CD8+ T cells sorted from blood, taken in a trial of the OX40 agonist ivuxolimab. These receptors were collected from an adult with an advanced solid tumor such as melanoma, head and neck, liver or kidney cancer. The CDR3 runs from the conserved cysteine through the conserved F or W. The order of the fields is clone size, D gene, J gene, V gene, CDR3 DNA, CDR3 protein. D genes are given only for firm matches. Clone size is stated in some rows and not others, as once, few, many or a class when expanded.

- | - | TRBJ2-1 | TRBV7-2 | TGTGCCAGCAGCTTTAGGGGCAATGAGCAGTTCTTC | CASSFRGNEQFF
- | - | TRBJ2-3 | TRBV11-2 | TGTGCCAGCAGCTTAGACCTAGCAAGGGCAGATACGCAGTATTTT | CASSLDLARADTQYF
- | - | TRBJ1-1 | TRBV21-1 | TGTGCCAGCAGCAAAGGGAAATCGGGACGGGACACTGAAGCTTTCTTT | CASSKGKSGRDTEAFF
- | - | TRBJ2-3 | TRBV6-4 | TGTGCCAGCAGTGACGGGGAAATCACAGATACGCAGTATTTT | CASSDGEITDTQYF
- | TRBD1 | TRBJ1-5 | TRBV19 | TGTGCCAGTAGTCCCCCCCCGGGACAGGGGGCCCCTAATTATAGCAATCAGCCCCAGCATTTT | CASSPPPGQGAPNYSNQPQHF
- | - | TRBJ1-2 | TRBV19 | TGTGCCAGTAGTATTCGAGAGGGCAGCTATGGCTACACCTTC | CASSIREGSYGYTF
once | - | TRBJ2-7 | TRBV7-3 | TGTGCCAGCAGCTCAGTGAAACAGGGAAGCAAGCCCTACGAGCAGTACTTC | CASSSVKQGSKPYEQYF
once | - | TRBJ2-2 | TRBV23-1 | TGCGCCAGCACGGAAAAGGGTAGCGACACCGGGGAGCTGTTTTTT | CASTEKGSDTGELFF
few | - | TRBJ2-3 | TRBV2 | TGTGCCAGCCGAGAGGGGAGGAGCACAGATACGCAGTATTTT | CASREGRSTDTQYF
- | - | TRBJ2-1 | TRBV4-2 | TGTGCCAGCAGCCAAGTGGCCGGGAATGTCGCCTACAATGAGCAGTTCTTC | CASSQVAGNVAYNEQFF
- | TRBD1 | TRBJ2-1 | TRBV29-1 | TGCAGCGTGAGACCGGGACAGGACTACAATGAGCAGTTCTTC | CSVRPGQDYNEQFF
few | - | TRBJ2-3 | TRBV7-3 | TGTGCCAGTGGGGCGGGGGCAACGGATACGCAGTATTTT | CASGAGATDTQYF
- | - | TRBJ2-3 | TRBV9 | TGTGCCAGCAGCGTAGAAGGAGGGACAACTAGCACAGATACGCAGTATTTT | CASSVEGGTTSTDTQYF
once | TRBD2 | TRBJ2-1 | TRBV9 | TGTGCCAGCAGCGTCCGTAGTGGGTCTAGCGGGACGACCTCCTACAATGAGCAGTTCTTC | CASSVRSGSSGTTSYNEQFF
- | - | TRBJ1-5 | TRBV6-1 | TGTGCCAGCAGTTTAACAGGAGATAGCAATCAGCCCCAGCATTTT | CASSLTGDSNQPQHF
- | - | TRBJ1-6 | TRBV7-2 | TGTGCCAGCAGCTTAAATACAGTCAATTCACCCCTCCACTTT | CASSLNTVNSPLHF
- | - | TRBJ2-5 | TRBV6-1 | TGTGCCAGCAGTGGTCCAGGGAGGAAAGAGACCCAGTACTTC | CASSGPGRKETQYF